This record covers a single TCR beta chain. The data belong to a study of blood T cell repertoires in COVID-19. Turning to the study itself: Both acute and convalescent COVID-19 samples were obtained from the United States, Italy and Spain.

Clones were sequenced by immunoSEQ multiplex PCR, and TCRdb holds only the in-frame ones, with some missing. The sample records over 150,000 clones, 70% to 85% being singletons. This sequence originates from a human donor in a cohort sampled during active COVID-19. Sequencing was carried out using peripheral blood.

The CDR3 here is CASSPLAGGLQETQYF. The DNA of the CDR3 is TGTGCCAGCAGCCCACTAGCGGGGGGCCTTCAAGAGACCCAGTACTTC. The gene calls are TRBV3-1 (or the pseudogene TRBV3-2) and TRBJ2-5, with 12 positions matching TRBD2. In germline, CDR1 is LGHDT, CDR2 YNNKEL (reference sequence). The CDR3 contains 16 residues. Germline trimming cut 4 bases from V and 2 bases from J; bases unmatched to any gene: 5.